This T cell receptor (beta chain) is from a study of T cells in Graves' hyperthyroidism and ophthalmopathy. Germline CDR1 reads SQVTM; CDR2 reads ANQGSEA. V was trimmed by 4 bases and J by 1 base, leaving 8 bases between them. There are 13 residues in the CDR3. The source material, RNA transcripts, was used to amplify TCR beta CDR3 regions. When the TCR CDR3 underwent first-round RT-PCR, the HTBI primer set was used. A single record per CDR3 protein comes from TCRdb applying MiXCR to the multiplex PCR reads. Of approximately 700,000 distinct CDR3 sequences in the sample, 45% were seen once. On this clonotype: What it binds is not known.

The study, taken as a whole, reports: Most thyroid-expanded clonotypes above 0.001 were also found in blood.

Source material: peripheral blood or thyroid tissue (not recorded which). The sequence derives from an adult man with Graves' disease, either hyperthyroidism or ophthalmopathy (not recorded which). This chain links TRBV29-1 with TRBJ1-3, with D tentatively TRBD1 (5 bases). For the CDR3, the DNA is TGCAGCGTTGCAGGGAGGTCTGGAAACACCATATATTTT. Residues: CSVAGRSGNTIYF.